Listed below are T cell receptor beta chains from one sample, sequenced in a study of T-cell reconstitution after alpha-beta-depleted transplantation in children. TCRdb redid the calling of the PCR reads with MiXCR, one entry per CDR3 protein. Of under 300,000 distinct CDR3 sequences in the sample, around a tenth were seen once. Here the sequenced sample was peripheral blood, taken 180 days after TCRalphabeta/CD19-depleted stem cell transplant. The receptors shown here come from a male patient aged 2-15 years who had a stem cell transplant for chronic granulomatous disease, so the T cells may come from the graft donor. Each CDR3 is given with its conserved first and last residue. D genes are given only for firm matches. Clone size is stated in some rows and not others, as once, few, many or a class when expanded.

TRBJ1-4 12 . TRBV7-9 few CASSDRQEKLFF TGTGCCAGCAGTGACCGACAGGAAAAACTGTTTTTT
TRBJ2-2 15 TRBD2 TRBV2 . CASSVLAVNTGELFF TGTGCCAGCAGTGTGCTAGCGGTTAACACCGGGGAGCTGTTTTTT
TRBJ2-1 15 . TRBV25-1 many CASSDAGPSYNEQFF TGTGCCAGCAGTGATGCGGGCCCCTCCTACAATGAGCAGTTCTTC
TRBJ2-1 15 TRBD2 TRBV12-3/TRBV12-4 many CASRQAGGPLNEQFF TGTGCCAGCAGGCAAGCGGGAGGGCCTCTCAATGAGCAGTTCTTC
TRBJ2-7 14 TRBD2 TRBV10-3 many CAVRRSGADHEQYF TGTGCCGTTCGACGTAGCGGGGCCGATCACGAGCAGTACTTC
TRBJ2-7 14 . TRBV7-9 few CASISGTASYEQYF TGTGCCAGCATCTCCGGGACGGCCTCCTACGAGCAGTACTTC
TRBJ2-3 15 TRBD2 TRBV10-3 many CAISTGTSDSDTQYF TGTGCCATCTCAACAGGGACTAGCGATTCAGATACGCAGTATTTT
TRBJ2-7 13 . TRBV11-3 . CASSFAGAYEQYF TGTGCCAGCAGCTTTGCTGGGGCCTACGAGCAGTACTTC
TRBJ2-1 15 TRBD2 TRBV7-2 many CASSLVAGLGNEQFF TGTGCCAGCAGCTTAGTAGCGGGACTCGGGAATGAGCAGTTCTTC
TRBJ1-2 15 TRBD1 TRBV12-3/TRBV12-4 . CASSPGQVHNYGYTF TGTGCCAGCAGCCCAGGACAGGTACATAACTATGGCTACACCTTC
TRBJ2-5 17 TRBD2 TRBV7-3 few CASSLTGLAGVAETQYF TGTGCCAGCAGCTTAACGGGGCTAGCGGGGGTAGCAGAGACCCAGTACTTC
TRBJ2-6 20 . TRBV7-8 many CASSLGRLVDRTSGANVLTF TGTGCCAGCAGCTTAGGACGGTTGGTAGACAGAACCTCTGGGGCCAACGTCCTGACTTTC
TRBJ2-1 14 . TRBV18 many CASSPRLGSDEQFF TGTGCCAGCTCACCACGGTTGGGAAGCGATGAGCAGTTCTTC
TRBJ1-2 13 . TRBV14 . CASSQGSTYGYTF TGTGCCAGCAGCCAAGGAAGCACATATGGCTACACCTTC
TRBJ2-7 15 . TRBV12-3/TRBV12-4 many CASTPGVAAGYEQYF TGTGCCAGCACCCCAGGGGTAGCGGCGGGCTACGAGCAGTACTTC
TRBJ2-3 15 . TRBV4-3 many CASSQDPTGIGTQYF TGCGCCAGCAGCCAAGATCCTACAGGGATCGGTACGCAGTATTTT
TRBJ2-2 16 . TRBV7-2 many CASSLANGKNTGELFF TGTGCCAGCAGCTTAGCGAACGGGAAGAACACCGGGGAGCTGTTTTTT
TRBJ2-3 15 TRBD2 TRBV20-1 many CSARDGLAGRDTQYF TGCAGTGCTAGAGACGGACTAGCGGGGAGAGATACGCAGTATTTT
TRBJ2-2 17 TRBD2 TRBV20-1 many CSARVPSGGGVTGELFF TGCAGTGCTAGAGTGCCTAGCGGGGGAGGCGTCACCGGGGAGCTGTTTTTT
TRBJ2-4 13 . TRBV28 many CASSFWRGNIQYF TGTGCCAGCAGTTTTTGGCGGGGAAACATTCAGTACTTC
TRBJ2-3 16 TRBD2 TRBV18 . CASSPRSGRATDTQYF TGTGCCAGCTCACCACGGTCGGGGAGGGCCACAGATACGCAGTATTTT
TRBJ2-6 20 TRBD2 TRBV9 many CASSLLAEREGRTGANVLTF TGTGCCAGCAGCTTATTAGCGGAGAGGGAGGGGAGGACTGGGGCCAACGTCCTGACTTTC
TRBJ2-7 16 . TRBV7-9 many CASSPSAGTFRYEQYF TGTGCCAGCAGTCCATCAGCCGGGACTTTCCGTTACGAGCAGTACTTC
TRBJ2-1 14 . TRBV19 . CASVPGGTYNEQFF TGTGCCAGTGTGCCAGGAGGGACCTACAATGAGCAGTTCTTC
TRBJ1-4 14 TRBD1 TRBV5-1 many CASSRTGQTTGLFF TGCGCCAGCAGCAGAACGGGACAGACTACGGGCCTGTTTTTT
TRBJ2-7 16 . TRBV6-2/TRBV6-3 many CASSYSKRERYDEQYF TGTGCCAGCAGTTACTCGAAAAGGGAACGGTACGACGAGCAGTACTTC
TRBJ2-3 14 . TRBV30 few CAWRNIGGTDTQYF TGTGCCTGGAGGAATATTGGCGGCACAGATACGCAGTATTTT
TRBJ2-7 18 . TRBV10-3 many CAISESPGVGRFSYEQYF TGTGCCATCAGTGAGTCGCCCGGGGTTGGTCGCTTTTCCTACGAGCAGTACTTC
TRBJ2-3 14 TRBD2 TRBV10-3 many CAISVSGRTDTQYF TGTGCCATCAGTGTCAGCGGGAGGACAGATACGCAGTATTTT
TRBJ2-1 15 . TRBV12-3/TRBV12-4 many CASSFLRAGYNEQFF TGTGCCAGCAGTTTCCTGCGGGCTGGGTACAATGAGCAGTTCTTC
TRBJ1-1 14 . TRBV12-3/TRBV12-4 few CASSFRRVNTEAFF TGTGCCAGCAGTTTTAGAAGGGTGAACACTGAAGCTTTCTTT
TRBJ2-2 15 TRBD2 TRBV7-9 . CASSSTSGSIGELFF TGTGCCAGCAGCTCCACTAGCGGGAGTATCGGGGAGCTGTTTTTT
TRBJ1-5 13 . TRBV12-3/TRBV12-4 many CASSFSINQPQHF TGTGCCAGCAGTTTTTCCATCAATCAGCCCCAGCATTTT
TRBJ2-2 17 TRBD1 TRBV11-2 many CASSLGPGQGATGELFF TGTGCCAGCAGCTTAGGTCCGGGACAGGGGGCAACCGGGGAGCTGTTTTTT
TRBJ2-3 16 TRBD1 TRBV20-1 many CSAGNTGVPLMYTQYF TGCAGTGCTGGGAATACAGGGGTTCCTCTGATGTATACGCAGTATTTT
TRBJ2-3 12 . TRBV12-3/TRBV12-4 many CASSSRQATQYF TGTGCCAGCAGTTCCCGACAGGCCACGCAGTATTTT
TRBJ2-2 17 TRBD1 TRBV5-1 . CASSLRTGTPVAGELFF TGCGCCAGCAGCCTCAGGACAGGCACCCCCGTCGCCGGGGAGCTGTTTTTT
TRBJ2-1 14 . TRBV6-2/TRBV6-3 many CASSSGGQNNEQFF TGTGCCAGCAGTTCCGGGGGACAGAACAATGAGCAGTTCTTC
TRBJ2-3 17 TRBD1 TRBV5-1 many CASSSARDRARVDTQYF TGCGCCAGCAGTTCGGCCCGGGACAGGGCTCGCGTAGATACGCAGTATTTT
TRBJ1-1 14 TRBD1 TRBV12-3/TRBV12-4 many CASSRRDSLLEAFF TGTGCCAGCAGCCGCCGGGACAGTTTACTTGAAGCTTTCTTT
TRBJ2-7 15 TRBD1 TRBV29-1 many CSVGSMGTGAWEQYF TGCAGCGTTGGCTCCATGGGGACAGGGGCTTGGGAGCAGTACTTC
TRBJ1-3 15 . TRBV18 many CASSGPGHSGNTIYF TGTGCCAGCTCGGGGCCGGGGCACTCTGGAAACACCATATATTTT
TRBJ1-1 14 . TRBV27 many CASSLWQGTTEAFF TGTGCCAGCAGTTTATGGCAGGGGACCACTGAAGCTTTCTTT
TRBJ2-1 16 . TRBV5-1 many CASSFRSPTSYNEQFF TGCGCCAGCAGCTTTCGGAGCCCAACCTCCTACAATGAGCAGTTCTTC